This T cell receptor beta chain was profiled in a study of T cells in Graves' hyperthyroidism and ophthalmopathy. No ophthalmopathy progression within 18 months constituted stable Graves' hyperthyroidism. This clonotype came up many times. The source material, RNA transcripts, was used to amplify TCR beta CDR3 regions. First-round RT-PCR of the TCR CDR3 relied on the HTBI primer set. TCRdb redid the calling of the multiplex PCR reads with MiXCR, one entry per CDR3 protein. The table shows about 480,000 distinct CDR3 sequences, with under 15% occurring only once. Germline CDR1 and CDR2: KGHDR and SFDVKD. The CDR3 length is 14 residues. Trimming stripped 0 bases from V and 4 bases from J, with 8 bases between.

This sequence was found in a woman aged 18-29 years with Graves' hyperthyroidism. The chain is built from TRBV24-1 and TRBJ1-2; no clear D. Sequenced material: blood. The CDR3 DNA sequence: TGTGCCACCAGTGATTTGACAGCTGCCTATGGCTACACCTTC. Protein product: CATSDLTAAYGYTF.